The clone carrying this T cell receptor beta chain was recorded many times. The antigen remains unidentified. This sample stems from a study of molecular identifiers for immune sequencing clone quantification. The study's findings and limits: Clonotypes surpassing 20 RNA copies contained over 98% of effector molecules, versus under 1% in naive cells.

TCR libraries were built in bulk with a published protocol and specific TCR primers. TCRdb re-called the PCR reads through MiXCR, storing one row per CDR3 protein. The sample contains some 65,000 distinct CDR3 sequences, approximately 18% of which appear only once. For naive CD8 T cells, sorting used the CD8+CD4-CCR7+CD45RA+ phenotype. Trimming at V came to 4 bases and at J to 5 bases, leaving 3 bases not matched to a gene. The V gene's germline CDR1 is SEHNR and CDR2 FQNEAQ (reference sequence). The CDR3 has 13 amino acids. The material sequenced was naive CD8+ T cells from blood, with Jurkat cell RNA spiked in. Noted subset: FACS-sorted CD8+CD4-CCR7+CD45RA+ naive T cells. The source of this sequence is a human donor in good health. Some libraries in this study had Jurkat cell RNA spiked in. The rearrangement links TRBV7-9 to TRBJ2-5, with 8 bases that match TRBD1. CDR3 nucleotides: TGTGCCAGCAGCTCCAGGGGGCGTGAGACCCAGTACTTC. It is translated as CASSSRGRETQYF.